This passage covers 18 T cell receptor beta chains from one sample sequenced in a study of cytomegalovirus exposure and HLA in healthy donors. The PCR used 60 Vbeta and 13 Jbeta primers. The table came from immunoSEQ multiplex PCR; TCRdb's copy has only in-frame clones and leaves some out. The sample includes about 95,000 clones, around 80% of them seen just once. The source material was PBMCs. The receptors shown here come from a man aged 25-45 years in good health and CMV-seropositive.

The gene calls are TRBV11-2 and TRBJ1-3; unclear D gene. The germline V gene encodes CDR1 SGHAT and CDR2 FQNNGV. The CDR3 has 16 amino acids. The germline V and J ends were trimmed by 5 bases and 3 bases, with 17 bases remaining between them. The CDR3 loop is CASSSSWRGNGNTIYF. CDR3 coding DNA: TGTGCCAGCAGCAGCTCCTGGCGGGGAAATGGAAACACCATATATTTT.

This chain uses TRBV6-5 with TRBJ1-6, with a possible D match to TRBD1 (5 bases). Germline V gene sequence: CDR1 MNHEY, CDR2 SVGAGI. The CDR3 extends over 14 amino acids. V lost 6 bases, J lost 7 bases, and 13 bases lay in between. The CDR3 DNA sequence: TGTGCCAGCAGAACAGGCGTTATGAATTCACCCCTCCACTTT. Translating it yields CASRTGVMNSPLHF.

The chain uses TRBV25-1 and TRBJ1-1; D unresolved. With 2 bases removed from V and 5 bases from J, the gap between germline ends came to 12 bases. Germline V lookup: CDR1 MGHDK, CDR2 SYGVNS. The CDR3 is made up of 14 amino acids. CDR3 region: CASSEGRGSTEAFF. The CDR3 coding sequence is TGTGCCAGCAGTGAAGGCCGCGGGTCGACTGAAGCTTTCTTT. The full variable domain, rest sourced from reference TRBV25-1 and TRBJ1-1, is EADIYQTPRYLVIGTGKKITLECSQTMGHDKMYWYQQDPGMELHLIHYSYGVNSTEKGDLSSESTVSRIRTEHFPLTLESARPSHTSQYLCASSEGRGSTEAFFGQGTRLTVV.

The rearrangement uses TRBV27 and TRBJ1-5; D gene unclear. The ends were cut back, 6 bases at V and 3 bases at J, with 12 bases in the middle. From germline, CDR1 is MNHEY and CDR2 SMNVEV (reference sequence). This CDR3 is built from 14 residues. In nucleotides, the CDR3 is TGTGCCAGCAGCTTTATCCTCCCCAATCAGCCCCAGCATTTT. Its protein product is CASSFILPNQPQHF.

The chain uses TRBV2 and TRBJ1-3; D not certain. Trimming removed 4 bases at V and 3 bases at J, with 13 bases between. This CDR3 has 15 amino acids. Per the germline V gene, CDR1 is SNHLY and CDR2 is FYNNEI. The CDR3 bases are TGTGCCAGCAGTGCCCTAGGATGGGTTGGAAACACCATATATTTT. It codes for CASSALGWVGNTIYF.

V gene TRBV9 combines with J gene TRBJ1-5; tentatively, D is TRBD1 (6 bases). V lost 4 bases to trimming and J lost 7 bases, with 15 bases between them. Germline CDR1 is SGDLS and CDR2 is YYNGEE. The CDR3 spans 14 residues. This CDR3 reads CASSPTGSQQPQHF. The CDR3 nucleotides read TGTGCCAGCAGCCCAACAGGGTCTCAACAGCCCCAGCATTTT.

V is TRBV10-3 and J is TRBJ2-2; D unclear. The V and J ends lost 0 bases and 7 bases respectively, with 6 bases between them. This CDR3 spans 13 amino acids. Germline V gene sequence: CDR1 ENHRY, CDR2 SYGVKD. DNA of the CDR3: TGTGCCATCAGTGAGTCGGTTAGCGGGGAGCTGTTTTTT. Translation: CAISESVSGELFF.

The V call is TRBV5-6, the J call TRBJ2-3, with 8 bases fitting TRBD2. Germline CDR1 reads SGHDT; CDR2 reads YYEEEE. Unmatched junction bases numbered 2, after V lost 0 bases and J lost 2 bases. There are 15 residues in the CDR3. The CDR3 here is CASSLAGRVTDTQYF. CDR3 bases: TGTGCCAGCAGCTTGGCCGGGAGGGTCACAGATACGCAGTATTTT.

The chain uses TRBV12-5 and TRBJ1-2; possibly TRBD1 for D (6 bases). The CDR3 is made up of 14 amino acids. V lost 2 bases and J 3 bases, leaving 10 bases between the germline ends. Germline V gene data show CDR1 as LGHNT and CDR2 as FRNRAP. The CDR3 reads CASGLTGPYYGYTF. As DNA, the CDR3 is TGTGCTAGTGGTTTGACAGGGCCCTACTATGGCTACACCTTC. Variable domain in full (rest from reference TRBV12-5 and TRBJ1-2): DARVTQTPRHKVTEMGQEVTMRCQPILGHNTVFWYRQTMMQGLELLAYFRNRAPLDDSGMPKDRFSAEMPDATLATLKIQPSEPRDSAVYFCASGLTGPYYGYTFGSGTRLTVV.

The chain recombines TRBV28 with TRBJ1-2; D possibly corresponds to TRBD1 (5 bases). The CDR3 sequence is 16 residues long. CDR1 is MDHEN, CDR2 SYDVKM, per germline. V lost 3 bases to trimming and J lost 4 bases, with 18 bases between them. The CDR3 DNA reads TGTGCCAGCAGTTTCACCAGGACCGCAGGGTCCTATGGCTACACCTTC. This gives the protein CASSFTRTAGSYGYTF.

The chain employs TRBV5-1 and TRBJ2-1; TRBD2 matches 10 bases. The ends lost 3 bases at V and 2 bases at J; junction bases unmatched: 5. The CDR3 contains 16 residues. CDR1 and CDR2 from the germline V gene are SGHRS and YFSETQ. Here the CDR3 reads CASSYQSGGAYNEQFF. The CDR3 DNA follows: TGCGCCAGCAGCTACCAGAGCGGGGGGGCCTACAATGAGCAGTTCTTC.

V usage is TRBV7-3 and J usage is TRBJ2-1; the D is unclear. V was cut by 2 bases and J by 3 bases, with 8 bases left in between. The germline V gene encodes CDR1 SGHTA and CDR2 FQGTGA. This CDR3 has 14 residues. Here the CDR3 DNA reads TGTGCCAGCAGCTTATCTACCGACTACAATGAGCAGTTCTTC. Protein: CASSLSTDYNEQFF.

The V and J genes are TRBV6-5 and TRBJ2-1, with TRBD2 matching 15 bases. With 0 bases clipped from V and 10 bases from J, the junction kept 1 base outside the gene matches. The CDR3 is 15 residues long. CDR1 is MNHEY and CDR2 is SVGAGI in the germline V gene. DNA for the CDR3: TGTGCCAGCAGTTACTCGGGGACTAGCGGGGGGGAGCAGTTCTTC. This gives the protein CASSYSGTSGGEQFF.

The rearrangement uses TRBV4-2 and TRBJ2-3; D gene ambiguous. CDR3 length equals 15 residues. V gave up 0 bases and J gave up 3 bases, with 10 bases separating them. CDR1 is LGHNA, CDR2 YNFKEQ, per germline. The CDR3 coding sequence is TGTGCCAGCAGCCAAGAAAGTCCGGAGACAGATACGCAGTATTTT. Encoded protein: CASSQESPETDTQYF.

This rearrangement joins TRBV7-9 to TRBJ2-1; 8 bases map to TRBD2. The V segment lost 3 bases and the J segment 5 bases; nucleotides outside the gene matches: 0. The CDR3 is 13 amino acids. Germline V CDR1 and CDR2: SEHNR, FQNEAQ (reference sequence). The CDR3 DNA reads as TGTGCCAGCAGCTTCGGGGGGGACAATGAGCAGTTCTTC. As protein: CASSFGGDNEQFF.

The table lists this clone with a few counts. This chain uses TRBV9 with TRBJ2-7; D is uncertain. The CDR3 covers 15 residues. V lost 0 bases and J 0 bases, leaving 10 bases between the germline ends. Germline CDR1 is SGDLS and CDR2 is YYNGEE. CDR3 sequence reads: CASSVGSTSSYEQYF. CDR3 nucleotide sequence: TGTGCCAGCAGCGTAGGTAGTACGAGCTCCTACGAGCAGTACTTC.

This clone was counted between two and nine times. This rearrangement joins TRBV5-1 to TRBJ2-5, with D uncertain. The DNA end is more similar to TRBJ2-7, so the J call may be wrong. Germline CDR1 and CDR2: SGHRS and YFSETQ. The CDR3 length is 16 residues. CDR3 sequence reads: CASSLAVPRSSYEQYF. The DNA for the CDR3 is TGCGCCAGCAGCTTGGCCGTCCCAAGGAGCTCCTACGAGCAGTACTTC.

This chain connects TRBV28 to TRBJ2-7, with 9 bases matching TRBD2. The CDR3 sequence is 14 residues long. From germline, CDR1 is MDHEN and CDR2 SYDVKM. With 2 bases clipped from V and 2 bases from J, the junction kept 1 base outside the gene matches. The CDR3 spells CASSLAGGAYEQYF. In nucleotides, the CDR3 is TGTGCCAGCAGTTTAGCGGGAGGGGCCTACGAGCAGTACTTC.